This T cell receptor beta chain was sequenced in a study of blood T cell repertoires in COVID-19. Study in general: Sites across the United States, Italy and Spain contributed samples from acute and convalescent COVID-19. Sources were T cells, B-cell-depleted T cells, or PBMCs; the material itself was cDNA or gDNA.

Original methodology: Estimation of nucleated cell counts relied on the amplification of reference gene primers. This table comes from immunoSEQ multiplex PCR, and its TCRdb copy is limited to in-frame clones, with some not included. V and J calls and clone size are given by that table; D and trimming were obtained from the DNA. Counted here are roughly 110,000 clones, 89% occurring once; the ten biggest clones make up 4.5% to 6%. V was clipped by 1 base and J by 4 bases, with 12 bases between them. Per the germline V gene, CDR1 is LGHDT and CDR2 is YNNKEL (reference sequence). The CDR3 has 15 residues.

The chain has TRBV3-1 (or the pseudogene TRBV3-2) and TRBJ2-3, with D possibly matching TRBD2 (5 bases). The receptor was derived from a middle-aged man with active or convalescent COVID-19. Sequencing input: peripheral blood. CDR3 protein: CASSQGNSDSDTQYF. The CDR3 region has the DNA TGTGCCAGCAGCCAAGGGAATAGCGACTCAGATACGCAGTATTTT.